This record looks at one T cell receptor beta chain sequence and its context. The antigen is undetermined. This sample was included in a study of neoadjuvant anti-PD-1 for oral cavity cancer. Across the whole study: Patients mostly received three to four biweekly nivolumab doses at 3 mg/kg before surgery.

General observations from the study: Post-nivolumab, blood T cell clonality was significantly elevated in non-responders.

Six replicates per PBMC sample, mostly from 480 ng of genomic DNA. The protocol was immunoSEQ multiplex PCR, while the TCRdb copy is restricted to in-frame clones and leaves out a portion. Altogether about 72,000 clones are present, around four fifths being singletons, with the ten largest covering 3% to 3.5%. Patients had newly diagnosed, untreated stage II-IVA oral cavity squamous cell carcinoma. This material consisted of PBMCs, taken before nivolumab (anti-PD-1) treatment. The TCR comes from a person between 40 and 80 years old with oral cavity squamous cell carcinoma.

The CDR3 nucleotides are TGTGCCAGCACCACATACCAACCGGGACTAGCGGGAGTGGGCGCGAACACCGGGGAGCTGTTTTTT. Its protein product is CASTTYQPGLAGVGANTGELFF. This chain connects TRBV27 to TRBJ2-2; 14 bases fit TRBD2. Per the germline V gene, CDR1 is MNHEY and CDR2 is SMNVEV (reference sequence). Trimming at V came to 7 bases and at J to 0 bases, leaving 19 bases not matched to a gene. CDR3 length equals 22 residues.